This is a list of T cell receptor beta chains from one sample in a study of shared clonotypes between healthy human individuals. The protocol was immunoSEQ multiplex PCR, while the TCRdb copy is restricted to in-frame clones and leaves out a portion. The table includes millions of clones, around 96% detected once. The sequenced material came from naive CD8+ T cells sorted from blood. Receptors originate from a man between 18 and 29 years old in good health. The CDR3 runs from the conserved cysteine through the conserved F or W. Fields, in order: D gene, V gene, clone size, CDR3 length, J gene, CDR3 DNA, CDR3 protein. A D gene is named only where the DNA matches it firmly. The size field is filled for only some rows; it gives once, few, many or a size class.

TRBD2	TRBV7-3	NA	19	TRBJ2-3	TGTGCCAGCAGCTCCTCGTGGGGGAAAAAGCGGGGGCCCACAGATACGCAGTATTTT	CASSSSWGKKRGPTDTQYF
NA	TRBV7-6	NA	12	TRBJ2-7	TGTGCCAGCAGCTTAGCCGGGGACGAGCAGTACTTC	CASSLAGDEQYF
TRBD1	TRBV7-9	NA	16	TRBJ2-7	TGTGCCAGCAGCTTAGTTCCGGGACAGGGGACCTACGAGCAGTACTTC	CASSLVPGQGTYEQYF
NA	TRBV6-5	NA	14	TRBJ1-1	TGTGCCAGCAGTTATGGCGCTTTGGGTACTGAAGCTTTCTTT	CASSYGALGTEAFF
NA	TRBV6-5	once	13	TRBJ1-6	TGTGCCAGCAGTCCAGGGCAAAATTCACCCCTCCACTTT	CASSPGQNSPLHF
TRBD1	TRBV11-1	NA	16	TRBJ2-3	TGTGCCAGCAGCTTAGCGTGGACAGGGGCATCAGATACGCAGTATTTT	CASSLAWTGASDTQYF
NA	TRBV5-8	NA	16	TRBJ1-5	TGTGCCAGCAGCTTGGCGGGGGACCATAGCAATCAGCCCCAGCATTTT	CASSLAGDHSNQPQHF
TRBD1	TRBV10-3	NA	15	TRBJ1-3	TGTGCCATCAGGGGACAGGAAAGCTCTGGAAACACCATATATTTT	CAIRGQESSGNTIYF
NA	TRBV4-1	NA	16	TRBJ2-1	TGCGCCAGCAGCCAAGAAAGTGGGCTTACGGACCGCGAGCAGTTCTTC	CASSQESGLTDREQFF
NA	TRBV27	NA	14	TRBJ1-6	TGTGCCAGCGCTCCCTACGGGGGCGGATCACCCCTCCACTTT	CASAPYGGGSPLHF
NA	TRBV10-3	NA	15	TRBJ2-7	TGTGCCATCAGTGATCCGGGACCTCTCCCTCGGGAGCAGTACTTC	CAISDPGPLPREQYF
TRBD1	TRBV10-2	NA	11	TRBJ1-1	TGCGCCAGCAGTGAAGGGGGCGAAGCTTTCTTT	CASSEGGEAFF
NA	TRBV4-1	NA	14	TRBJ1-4	TGCGCCAGCAGCCAAGAACAGGTGAATGAAAAACTGTTTTTT	CASSQEQVNEKLFF
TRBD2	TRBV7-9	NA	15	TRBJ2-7	TGTGCCAGCAGCTTAGGCCCTAGCGGGAGCTACGAGCAGTACTTC	CASSLGPSGSYEQYF
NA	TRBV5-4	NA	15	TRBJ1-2	TGTGCCAGCAGCTTGGAGGTCGGGCCTAACTATGGCTACACCTTC	CASSLEVGPNYGYTF
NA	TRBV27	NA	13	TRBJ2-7	TGTGCCAGCAGTCACCGGTCCACCTACGAGCAGTACTTC	CASSHRSTYEQYF
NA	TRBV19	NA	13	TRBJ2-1	TGTGCCAGTAGTGAAGTGGGCCGGAATGAGCAGTTCTTC	CASSEVGRNEQFF
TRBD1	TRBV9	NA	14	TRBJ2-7	TGTGCCAGCAGCCCACCCGGACAGGTCTACGAGCAGTACTTC	CASSPPGQVYEQYF
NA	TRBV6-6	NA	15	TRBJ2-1	TGTGCCAGCAGTCCCGCTGCGACAGGGAGGCATGAGCAGTTCTTC	CASSPAATGRHEQFF
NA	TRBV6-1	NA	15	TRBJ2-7	TGTGCCAGCAGTGAAGGAGTGGCAGGGGGGTACGAGCAGTACTTC	CASSEGVAGGYEQYF
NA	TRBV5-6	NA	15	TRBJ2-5	TGTGCCAGCAGCTTGCCGGGAACGAACCAAGAGACCCAGTACTTC	CASSLPGTNQETQYF
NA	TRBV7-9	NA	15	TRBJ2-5	TGTGCCAGCAGCTCCGGCGGGGGCCGTCAGGAGACCCAGTACTTC	CASSSGGGRQETQYF
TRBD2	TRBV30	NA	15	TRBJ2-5	TGTGCCTGGAGTGTACCAGGCGGGAGTGGGGAGACCCAGTACTTC	CAWSVPGGSGETQYF
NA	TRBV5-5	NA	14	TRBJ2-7	TGTGCCAGCAGCTTGGAAGTTGGTCTCTACGAGCAGTACTTC	CASSLEVGLYEQYF
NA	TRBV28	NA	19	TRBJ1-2	TGTGCCAGCAGTTCACCTTTCGGGACGACAGGACCTGTCAACTATGGCTACACCTTC	CASSSPFGTTGPVNYGYTF
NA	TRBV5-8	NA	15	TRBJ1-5	TGTGCCAGCAGCTTGTTATCAGGGAACAATCAGCCCCAGCATTTT	CASSLLSGNNQPQHF
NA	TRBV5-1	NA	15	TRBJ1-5	TGCGCCAGCAGCTTGGGGTCAGGGTCGGGTCAGCCCCAGCATTTT	CASSLGSGSGQPQHF
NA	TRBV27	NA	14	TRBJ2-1	TGTGCCAGCAGCCCGTCGGGGGGCTGGGATGAGCAGTTCTTC	CASSPSGGWDEQFF
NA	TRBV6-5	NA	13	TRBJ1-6	TGTGCCAGCACCACCGGGGGGGGATCACCCCTCCACTTT	CASTTGGGSPLHF
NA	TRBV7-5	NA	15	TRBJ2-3	TGTGCCAGAAGCCTAATTAGCGGGAACACAGATACGCAGTATTTT	CARSLISGNTDTQYF
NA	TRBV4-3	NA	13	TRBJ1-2	TGCGCCAGCAGCCAAGGAGGGGACTATGGCTACACCTTC	CASSQGGDYGYTF
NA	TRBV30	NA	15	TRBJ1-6	TGTGCCTGGAGTGTACTGGCAGAGCTTAATTCACCCCTCCACTTT	CAWSVLAELNSPLHF
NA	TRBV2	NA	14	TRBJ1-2	TGTGCCAGCAGTGCCGTGGGTCCTAACTATGGCTACACCTTC	CASSAVGPNYGYTF
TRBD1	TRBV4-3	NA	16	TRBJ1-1	TGCGCCAGCAGCCAAGATTTAGCAGGGGGCGCGGCTGAAGCTTTCTTT	CASSQDLAGGAAEAFF
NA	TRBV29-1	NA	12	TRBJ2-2	TGCAGCGTTGGGGGCGGTCCCGGGGAGCTGTTTTTT	CSVGGGPGELFF
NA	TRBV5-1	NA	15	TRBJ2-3	TGCGCCAGCAGCTTTAGGGGGAGTCGGACAGATACGCAGTATTTT	CASSFRGSRTDTQYF
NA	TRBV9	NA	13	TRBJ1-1	TGTGCCAGCAGCTCCCCGAGTAGTACTGAAGCTTTCTTT	CASSSPSSTEAFF
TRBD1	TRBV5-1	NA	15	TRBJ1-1	TGCGCCAGCAGCTATGACGGACAGGGGGGTCCTGAAGCTTTCTTT	CASSYDGQGGPEAFF
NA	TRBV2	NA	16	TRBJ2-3	TGTGCCAGCACCCGGTGGGCCACTTCTAGCACAGATACGCAGTATTTT	CASTRWATSSTDTQYF
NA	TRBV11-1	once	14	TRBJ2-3	TGTGCCAGCAGCCACCGGGACCGCACAGATACGCAGTATTTT	CASSHRDRTDTQYF
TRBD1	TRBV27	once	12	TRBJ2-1	TGTGCCAGCAGTGGACAGGTAAATGAGCAGTTCTTC	CASSGQVNEQFF
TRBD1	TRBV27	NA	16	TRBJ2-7	TGTGCCAGCAGTTTAGCCCCCGGGACAGGTTCCTACGAGCAGTACTTC	CASSLAPGTGSYEQYF
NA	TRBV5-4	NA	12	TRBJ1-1	TGTGCCAGCGGCAGGGGGAACACTGAAGCTTTCTTT	CASGRGNTEAFF
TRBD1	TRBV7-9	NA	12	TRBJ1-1	TGTGCCAGCATCGGGGGACAGACTGAAGCTTTCTTT	CASIGGQTEAFF
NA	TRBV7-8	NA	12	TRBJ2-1	TGTGCCAGCAGCTCGGACGAGCGGCAGCAGTTCTTC	CASSSDERQQFF
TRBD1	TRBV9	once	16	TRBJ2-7	TGTGCCAGCAGCTCAAACCAGGGGACAGGGCGATACGAGCAGTACTTC	CASSSNQGTGRYEQYF
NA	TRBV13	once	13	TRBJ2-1	TGTGCCAGCAGCTTTCAGGGGTGGAATGAGCAGTTCTTC	CASSFQGWNEQFF
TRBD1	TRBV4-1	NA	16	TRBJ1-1	TGCGCCAGCAGCCAAGTGGGACAGGGATTTAGCACTGAAGCTTTCTTT	CASSQVGQGFSTEAFF